Listed below are T cell receptor beta chains from one sample, sequenced in a study of CD8+ T cells in alopecia areata. Method: immunoSEQ multiplex PCR; TCRdb's copy keeps in-frame clones and lacks some. The sample carries fewer than 200,000 clones, about 66% recorded once. Material: CD8+ T cells sorted from blood, obtained at week 0. The receptors were sampled from a human donor with alopecia areata. Both conserved end residues are trimmed from each CDR3. The size entry is marked missing in some rows and otherwise reads once, few, many or a size class.

j_gene	abundance	v_gene	CDR3aa
TRBJ2-3	NA	TRBV5-1	ASSSGTGNTDTQY
TRBJ2-7	few	TRBV6-1	ASSLVPNGEQY
TRBJ1-5	NA	TRBV30	AWGGGGNQPQH
TRBJ1-5	NA	TRBV7-2	ASSHRDRGQPQH
TRBJ1-1	NA	TRBV5-1	ASSLGQGMNTEAF
TRBJ1-2	NA	TRBV4-1	ASSQGPHRGSNFYGYT
TRBJ2-7	NA	TRBV6-5	ASSLGLAAIEQY
TRBJ2-1	NA	TRBV19	ASSIGGGIYNEQF
TRBJ2-7	NA	TRBV7-9	ASSLVGDSTSYEQY
TRBJ2-1	NA	TRBV19	ASSFTNEQF
TRBJ2-7	NA	TRBV7-8	ASSSLLTSGPYEQY
TRBJ1-5	few	TRBV4-2	ASSQELRQDNQPQH
TRBJ2-2	NA	TRBV29-1	SVVGGTGELF
TRBJ2-5	few	TRBV12-5	ASGLVPARTQY
TRBJ2-1	NA	TRBV7-8	ASSGGYNEQF
TRBJ1-1	NA	TRBV29-1	SPDVLGEAWGTEAF
TRBJ1-6	NA	TRBV4-1	ASSQVQDSSPLH
TRBJ2-5	NA	TRBV27	ASSLGDRETQY
TRBJ2-5	NA	TRBV18	ASSPPSGEETQY
TRBJ2-1	few	TRBV6-6	ASSPVREQF
TRBJ1-2	NA	TRBV7-9	ASSLGQGSNYGYT
TRBJ1-2	NA	TRBV7-8	ASSLGPGDGYT
TRBJ1-3	NA	TRBV5-1	ASSLQDSGNTIY
TRBJ2-7	NA	TRBV6-5	ASSYSKAGNYYEQY
TRBJ2-1	few	TRBV14	ASSNWGSYNEQF
TRBJ2-7	NA	TRBV13	ASSLGRGEQY
TRBJ2-7	NA	TRBV7-9	ASSHPTAKYEQY
TRBJ2-4	NA	TRBV30	AWSTRVDKNIQY
TRBJ1-5	NA	TRBV30	AWRASTGLNQPQH
TRBJ2-7	few	TRBV6-1	ASSEFLAEPPGEQY
TRBJ2-7	NA	TRBV6-1	ASSEIQSSYEQY
TRBJ2-3	NA	TRBV6-1	ASSAWDRGHTDTQY
TRBJ1-2	NA	TRBV29-1	SVELGRVYGYT